What follows are 27 T cell receptor beta chains derived from one specimen sequenced in a study of blood T cell repertoires in COVID-19. This table comes from immunoSEQ multiplex PCR, and its TCRdb copy is limited to in-frame clones, with some not included. The table has some 40,000 clones, 80% to 90% seen once. The sequenced sample was peripheral blood. The receptor source for this set is a man in his 70s with acute or convalescent COVID-19.

The chain carries TRBV6-2 or TRBV6-3 and TRBJ2-2; 10 bases are a match to TRBD2. Per the germline V gene, CDR1 is MNHEY and CDR2 is SVGEGT. Losses at the gene ends were 6 bases for V and 6 bases for J; bases not matched to a gene: 10. CDR3 length: 16 residues. This CDR3 reads CASSGAGTSVAGELFF. DNA for the CDR3: TGTGCCAGCAGCGGAGCCGGGACTAGCGTCGCCGGGGAGCTGTTTTTT.

The gene calls are TRBV11-2 and TRBJ1-3; a weak D match, TRBD1 (6 bases). The germline V gene encodes CDR1 SGHAT and CDR2 FQNNGV. This CDR3 contains 15 residues. V lost 4 bases, J lost 3 bases, and 13 bases lay in between. The CDR3 region has the DNA TGTGCCAGCAGCTCAGGTACAGGGTATGGAAACACCATATATTTT. Its translation: CASSSGTGYGNTIYF. Using reference TRBV11-2 and TRBJ1-3 for the parts outside the CDR3, the full variable domain is EAGVAQSPRYKIIEKRQSVAFWCNPISGHATLYWYQQILGQGPKLLIQFQNNGVVDDSQLPKDRFSAERLKGVDSTLKIQPAKLEDSAVYLCASSSGTGYGNTIYFGEGSWLTVV.

This clone has only a few counts. The chain uses TRBV28 and TRBJ2-2, with 7 bases fitting TRBD1. The CDR3 is made up of 14 amino acids. Unmatched junction bases numbered 6, after V lost 6 bases and J lost 5 bases. Germline-derived CDR1 and CDR2 are MDHEN and SYDVKM. CDR3 bases: TGTGCCAGCAGACGGACAGGAGCTACCGGGGAGCTGTTTTTT. Translation gives CASRRTGATGELFF.

The V and J genes are TRBV7-2 and TRBJ2-1, with a weak D call TRBD1 (5 bases). Germline V lookup: CDR1 SGHTA, CDR2 FQGNSA. The V end lost 5 bases, the J end lost 7 bases, and 15 bases lay between the germline ends. This CDR3 is built from 14 residues. In DNA, the CDR3 is TGTGCCAGCAGCCCGTTTGGGGCGCGAAATGAGCAGTTCTTC. Translation gives CASSPFGARNEQFF.

The chain joins TRBV27 to TRBJ2-1, with 8 bases identical to TRBD1. V was pared by 7 bases and J by 2 bases, with 7 bases of the junction left unmatched. Germline values: CDR1 MNHEY, CDR2 SMNVEV (reference sequence). The CDR3 consists of 15 residues. CDR3: CASTKDRAAYNEQFF. DNA of the CDR3: TGTGCCAGCACCAAGGACAGGGCTGCCTACAATGAGCAGTTCTTC.

The rearrangement uses TRBV9 and TRBJ2-5; 11 bases agree with TRBD2. CDR3 length: 15 residues. V trimming: 6 bases; J trimming: 2 bases; junction bases outside the gene matches: 6. Germline loops: CDR1 SGDLS, CDR2 YYNGEE. The CDR3 protein is CASNSGTSGQETQYF. CDR3 bases: TGTGCCAGCAATTCGGGGACTAGCGGTCAAGAGACCCAGTACTTC.

The gene calls are TRBV15 and TRBJ1-3, with 8 bases identical to TRBD1. V shed 5 bases, J shed 2 bases, and the junction held 5 bases outside the gene matches. Per the germline V gene, CDR1 is LNHNV and CDR2 is YYDKDF (reference sequence). CDR3 length: 15 amino acids. In DNA form, the CDR3 reads TGTGCCACCAGCCGCGACAGGGGCGCTGGAAACACCATATATTTT. This encodes CATSRDRGAGNTIYF.

This clone has only a few counts. This rearrangement joins TRBV5-8 to TRBJ2-1; 9 bases map to TRBD2. V was clipped by 4 bases and J by 4 bases; unmatched bases: 15. The CDR3 spans 18 residues. Germline values: CDR1 SGHTS, CDR2 YDEGEE. The CDR3 here is CASSPVGSGRRAYNEQFF. CDR3 coding DNA: TGTGCCAGCAGCCCCGTTGGTAGCGGGAGAAGGGCGTACAATGAGCAGTTCTTC.

V gene TRBV7-2 combines with J gene TRBJ2-7, with TRBD1 as a possible D gene (6 bases). The germline CDR1 and CDR2 sequences are SGHTA and FQGNSA. The CDR3 spans 13 residues. V was pared by 3 bases and J by 4 bases, with 10 bases between. The CDR3 region is CASSFRTDYEQYF. The CDR3 nucleotides are TGTGCCAGCAGCTTCAGGACAGATTACGAGCAGTACTTC.

The V and J genes are TRBV4-3 and TRBJ2-7; 7 nucleotides line up with TRBD2. There are 15 residues in the CDR3. Trimming cost V 1 base and J 2 bases; bases outside gene matches: 5. Germline loops: CDR1 LGHNA, CDR2 YSLEER. CDR3 region: CASSQGASGTYEQYF. The CDR3 nucleotides read TGCGCCAGCAGCCAAGGCGCTAGCGGAACCTACGAGCAGTACTTC.

The chain is built from TRBV6-5 and TRBJ1-1, with 8 bases lining up with TRBD1. The length of the CDR3 is 16 residues. The V and J ends lost 0 bases and 1 base, in that order; junction bases with no gene match: 4. Germline V gene sequence: CDR1 MNHEY, CDR2 SVGAGI. CDR3 protein: CASSYSTRGQNTEAFF. DNA of the CDR3: TGTGCCAGCAGTTACTCGACCAGGGGGCAGAACACTGAAGCTTTCTTT.

The V and J genes are TRBV7-9 and TRBJ1-2; 8 bases match TRBD1. This CDR3 spans 15 amino acids. The J segment lost 8 bases and the V segment lost 0 bases, leaving 8 bases of the junction unmatched. Per germline, CDR1 SEHNR and CDR2 FQNEAQ (reference sequence). In nucleotides, the CDR3 is TGTGCCAGCAGCTTAGCGTTGGGGACAGGTGGAGGCTACACCTTC. Residues: CASSLALGTGGGYTF.

The V gene is TRBV15, the J gene TRBJ2-7; the D gene is possibly TRBD1 (6 bases). The CDR3 has 14 residues. With 4 bases removed from V and 4 bases from J, the gap between germline ends came to 14 bases. CDR1 is LNHNV, CDR2 YYDKDF, per germline (reference sequence). The CDR3 bases are TGTGCCACCAGCAACAGGGTCTCTGTGTACGAGCAGTACTTC. It is translated as CATSNRVSVYEQYF. Using reference TRBV15 and TRBJ2-7 for the parts outside the CDR3, the full variable domain is DAMVIQNPRYQVTQFGKPVTLSCSQTLNHNVMYWYQQKSSQAPKLLFHYYDKDFNNEADTPDNFQSRRPNTSFCFLDIRSPGLGDTAMYLCATSNRVSVYEQYFGPGTRLTVT.

The CDR3 here is CASSAPLAGGGEQFF. The CDR3 region has the DNA TGTGCCAGCAGCGCTCCACTAGCGGGAGGGGGCGAGCAGTTCTTC. The chain joins TRBV5-4 to TRBJ2-1, with 13 bases fitting TRBD2. This CDR3 region has 15 residues. Germline V gene sequence: CDR1 SGHNT, CDR2 YYREEE (reference sequence). V gave up 4 bases and J gave up 10 bases; unmatched junction bases: 8.

This clone was seen only once. V is TRBV5-8 and J is TRBJ1-5; 7 bases are shared with TRBD1. Per the germline V gene, CDR1 is SGHTS and CDR2 is YDEGEE. The CDR3 loop spans 13 amino acids. V lost 0 bases, J lost 6 bases, and 0 bases stayed unmatched. The CDR3 sequence is CASSLDRGQPQHF. CDR3 nucleotide sequence: TGTGCCAGCAGCTTGGACAGGGGTCAGCCCCAGCATTTT.

This chain connects TRBV7-8 to TRBJ1-1, with 8 positions matching TRBD1. Germline loops: CDR1 SGHVS, CDR2 FQNEAQ. The CDR3 covers 16 residues. V lost 5 bases, J lost 1 base, and 9 bases stayed unmatched. The DNA for the CDR3 is TGTGCCAGCAGCGTCGGACAGGGCCTAGGGAACACTGAAGCTTTCTTT. Translating it yields CASSVGQGLGNTEAFF.

The chain uses TRBV29-1 and TRBJ2-1; 7 nucleotides align to TRBD1. In germline, CDR1 is SQVTM, CDR2 ANQGSEA. V dropped 3 bases and J dropped 6; count of bases not matched to a gene: 14. The CDR3 runs 16 residues. The CDR3 bases are TGCAGCGTTGACTCTCCGGGCAGGGGGAAGCGCAATGAGCAGTTCTTC. It is translated as CSVDSPGRGKRNEQFF.

The genes are TRBV9 and TRBJ1-5; tentative D call: TRBD1 (6 bases). CDR1 is SGDLS, CDR2 YYNGEE, per germline. Trimming cost V 5 bases and J 3 bases, with 12 bases left between them. The CDR3 covers 14 residues. CDR3: CASSDRTDNQPQHF. The CDR3 coding sequence is TGTGCCAGCAGTGATAGGACAGACAATCAGCCCCAGCATTTT.

This clone was observed a few times. The genes are TRBV19 and TRBJ2-1, with 9 bases identical to TRBD2. Looked up from germline, CDR1 is LNHDA and CDR2 is SQIVND (reference sequence). The length of the CDR3 is 13 residues. V lost 6 bases to trimming and J lost 4 bases; unmatched junction nucleotides: 1. The DNA of the CDR3 is TGTGCCAGTAGCACTAGCGGGTACAATGAGCAGTTCTTC. Translated, it gives CASSTSGYNEQFF.

This chain connects TRBV5-5 to TRBJ1-5; 7 bases line up with TRBD1. The junction had 4 bases not matched to a gene; V was cut back by 4 bases and J by 3 bases. Germline assignment: CDR1 SGHKS and CDR2 YYEKEE (reference sequence). The CDR3 has 14 residues. CDR3 amino acids: CASSRQGPNQPQHF. In DNA form, the CDR3 reads TGTGCCAGCAGCCGACAGGGACCCAATCAGCCCCAGCATTTT.

The rearrangement uses TRBV3-1 (or the pseudogene TRBV3-2) and TRBJ1-2, with D unclear. The germline gives CDR1 LGHDT, CDR2 YNNKEL (reference sequence). CDR3 length: 14 amino acids. V was trimmed by 4 bases and J by 7 bases, leaving 16 bases between them. The CDR3 DNA reads TGTGCCAGCAGCCCCCTGGCTTCGAGGAGTGGCTACACCTTC. Its protein is CASSPLASRSGYTF.

The CDR3 here is CASSSYPLAGFSYTQYF. The CDR3 DNA reads TGTGCCAGCAGTTCCTACCCCCTAGCGGGATTCTCTTATACGCAGTATTTT. The V gene is TRBV6-2 or TRBV6-3, the J gene TRBJ2-3; 9 bases align to TRBD2. V shed 4 bases and J 7 bases; nucleotides not matched to a gene: 15. This CDR3 has 17 amino acids. Germline CDR1 reads MNHEY; CDR2 reads SVGEGT.

This clone appeared a single time. The chain has TRBV7-8 and TRBJ1-2; D is unresolved. Trimming removed 4 bases from V and 1 base from J, with 4 bases in between. Germline V lookup: CDR1 SGHVS, CDR2 FQNEAQ. The CDR3 extends over 12 amino acids. The CDR3 loop reads CASSSRNYGYTF. The CDR3 DNA reads TGTGCCAGCAGCTCCCGTAACTATGGCTACACCTTC.

The rearrangement links TRBV7-2 to TRBJ1-6, with D possibly being TRBD1 (5 bases). The CDR3 sequence is 15 residues long. Trimming removed 3 bases at V and 10 bases at J, with 16 bases between. Germline-derived CDR1 and CDR2 are SGHTA and FQGNSA. CDR3 sequence reads: CASSFNRQRTSPLHF. CDR3 DNA sequence: TGTGCCAGCAGCTTTAATCGACAGAGGACATCACCCCTCCACTTT.

In its sample, this clone was seen a few times. The rearrangement joins TRBV9 to TRBJ2-2, with D possibly being TRBD2 (7 bases). This CDR3 has 16 amino acids. Trimming took 2 bases from V and 3 from J, leaving 14 bases between them. The V gene's germline CDR1 is SGDLS and CDR2 YYNGEE. The CDR3: CASSVDGGLYTGELFF. The CDR3 nucleotides read TGTGCCAGCAGCGTTGACGGGGGGCTGTACACCGGGGAGCTGTTTTTT.

V and J are TRBV9 and TRBJ2-4, with 8 bases fitting TRBD1. This CDR3 spans 14 amino acids. V dropped 3 bases and J dropped 7; count of bases not matched to a gene: 6. Germline V gives CDR1 SGDLS, CDR2 YYNGEE. The CDR3 DNA reads TGTGCCAGCAGCGCGGGGGACAGGATGAACATTCAGTACTTC. Translation: CASSAGDRMNIQYF.

The chain joins TRBV15 to TRBJ2-2; 8 bases agree with TRBD1. Germline CDR1 LNHNV, CDR2 YYDKDF (reference sequence). The CDR3 spans 16 residues. J gave up 5 bases and V 0 bases, and 5 bases lay outside the gene matches. DNA of the CDR3: TGTGCCACCAGCAGAGATTTGGGACAGGATACCGGGGAGCTGTTTTTT. Its protein is CATSRDLGQDTGELFF.